The 15 T cell receptor beta chains given below trace back to one sample, sequenced in a study of blood T cell repertoires in COVID-19. Data came from immunoSEQ multiplex PCR; TCRdb stores just in-frame clones and leaves some out. The profile shows 120,000 to 150,000 clones, less than 90% of them singletons. Material for sequencing was PBMCs or T cells enriched from blood (not recorded which). These receptors were collected from a woman aged 50 to 60 who had been exposed to COVID-19.

The rearrangement joins TRBV19 to TRBJ1-5, with D tentatively TRBD1 (5 bases). From germline, CDR1 is LNHDA and CDR2 SQIVND (reference sequence). The CDR3 sequence is 16 residues long. V was cut by 3 bases and J by 7 bases, with 19 bases left in between. The CDR3 DNA follows: TGTGCCAGTAGTATGGCGGGGGAGAGGCATAGGCAGCCCCAGCATTTT. Protein product: CASSMAGERHRQPQHF.

The chain combines TRBV7-9 with TRBJ1-1, with 8 bases that match TRBD1. V trimming: 6 bases; J trimming: 7 bases; junction bases outside the gene matches: 7. From germline, CDR1 is SEHNR and CDR2 FQNEAQ (reference sequence). There are 13 residues in the CDR3. CDR3 protein: CASSQSGGFEAFF. The CDR3 nucleotides read TGTGCCAGCAGTCAATCAGGGGGCTTTGAAGCTTTCTTT.

About this clone: Just one base apart from a much larger clone, this may be a read error. V and J are TRBV13 and TRBJ2-3, with a weak D call TRBD2 (6 bases). The CDR3 covers 14 residues. V gave up 2 bases and J gave up 4 bases, with 10 bases separating them. Germline CDR1 and CDR2: PRHDT and FYEKMQ (reference sequence). CDR3 DNA: TGTGCCAGCAGCTTATCCCGGGGGTCAGATACGCAGTATTTT. Protein: CASSLSRGSDTQYF.

V is TRBV5-5 and J is TRBJ2-4, with D possibly being TRBD1 (7 bases). The germline V gene has CDR1 SGHKS and CDR2 YYEKEE (reference sequence). With 2 bases removed from V and 8 bases from J, the gap between germline ends came to 20 bases. The length of the CDR3 is 16 residues. Written as DNA, the CDR3 is TGTGCCAGCAGCTTCCCCCCAGGGGGGCGAGATGACATTCAGTACTTC. It translates to CASSFPPGGRDDIQYF.

The V gene is TRBV20-1, the J gene TRBJ2-2; D uncertain. CDR3 size: 12 residues. V was trimmed by 3 bases and J by 5 bases, leaving 7 bases between them. The germline V gene encodes CDR1 DFQATT and CDR2 SNEGSKA (reference sequence). For the CDR3, the DNA is TGCAGTGCTAGTAGTAGAACCGGGGAGCTGTTTTTT. Translation: CSASSRTGELFF.

The genes are TRBV19 and TRBJ1-4, with 8 bases matching TRBD1. In germline, CDR1 is LNHDA, CDR2 SQIVND (reference sequence). This CDR3 comprises 14 residues. The V and J ends lost 5 bases and 5 bases, in that order; junction bases with no gene match: 4. CDR3 coding DNA: TGTGCCAGTAGTCTATGGACAGGGAATGAAAAACTGTTTTTT. It codes for CASSLWTGNEKLFF.

The chain links TRBV18 to TRBJ2-2; TRBD2 agrees at 8 bases. The CDR3 length is 15 residues. The V gene end was trimmed by 6 bases and the J gene end by 1 base; junction bases not matched to a gene: 4. Germline V gene sequence: CDR1 KGHSH, CDR2 LQKENI. The CDR3 reads CASSPSGGNTGELFF. The CDR3 bases are TGTGCCAGCTCCCCGAGCGGGGGGAACACCGGGGAGCTGTTTTTT.

This chain connects TRBV4-3 to TRBJ1-6; no clear D gene. Germline V gives CDR1 LGHNA, CDR2 YSLEER. The CDR3 sequence is 16 residues long. Trimming cost V 0 bases and J 7 bases, with 13 bases left between them. The CDR3 region has the DNA TGCGCCAGCAGCCAAGAGAGATTGCGGTTGAATTCACCCCTCCACTTT. This codes for CASSQERLRLNSPLHF.

This clone showed up just once. This chain uses TRBV27 with TRBJ1-4; 8 positions agree with TRBD1. This CDR3 is 14 amino acids long. The germline CDR1 and CDR2 sequences are MNHEY and SMNVEV (reference sequence). V dropped 8 bases and J dropped 7; count of bases not matched to a gene: 9. In DNA form, the CDR3 reads TGTGCCAGCCACGGACAGGGTTGGGGTGAAAAACTGTTTTTT. Translated: CASHGQGWGEKLFF.

The CDR3 region is CASSQDLVRDMTPSYEQYF. Written as DNA, the CDR3 is TGTGCCAGCAGCCAAGATTTGGTTAGGGACATGACCCCATCCTACGAGCAGTACTTC. This chain uses TRBV3-1 (or the pseudogene TRBV3-2) with TRBJ2-7, with D perhaps matching TRBD1 (6 bases). CDR3 length equals 19 residues. With 0 bases removed from V and 1 base from J, the gap between germline ends came to 22 bases. Germline V CDR1 and CDR2: LGHDT, YNNKEL (reference sequence).

The chain recombines TRBV4-1 with TRBJ2-5, with 9 bases that match TRBD1. CDR1 and CDR2 from the germline V gene are MGHRA and YSYEKL. The ends lost 5 bases at V and 3 bases at J; junction bases unmatched: 10. CDR3 length: 16 amino acids. The CDR3 DNA is TGCGCCAGCAGCTGGTGGGGTAGGACAGGGGAAGAGACCCAGTACTTC. Its protein is CASSWWGRTGEETQYF.

J is TRBJ2-2 and V is TRBV4-2, with D possibly TRBD2 on 6 matching bases. Germline CDR1 reads LGHNA; CDR2 reads YNFKEQ. Trimming took off 0 bases at V and 7 bases at J, with 9 bases between the two ends. The CDR3 is 14 residues long. CDR3 sequence reads: CASSQDRGGGELFF. The DNA for the CDR3 is TGTGCCAGCAGCCAAGATCGGGGAGGCGGGGAGCTGTTTTTT.

In DNA, the CDR3 is TGTGCCAGCAGCCCGCGGGCCCCGAGGGAGCAGTACTTC. Translating it yields CASSPRAPREQYF. The V gene is TRBV9, the J gene TRBJ2-7, with D possibly being TRBD2 (5 bases). Per germline, CDR1 SGDLS and CDR2 YYNGEE. Trimming left V 4 bases short and J 7 bases short, with 15 bases between. The CDR3 loop spans 13 amino acids. Full variable domain (outside the CDR3, taken from reference TRBV9 and TRBJ2-7): DSGVTQTPKHLITATGQRVTLRCSPRSGDLSVYWYQQSLDQGLQFLIQYYNGEERAKGNILERFSAQQFPDLHSELNLSSLELGDSALYFCASSPRAPREQYFGPGTRLTVT.

This chain links TRBV19 with TRBJ2-7, with D perhaps matching TRBD1 (6 bases). The germline CDR1 and CDR2 sequences are LNHDA and SQIVND (reference sequence). Trimming shortened V by 5 bases and J by 3 bases, and 20 bases separated the two germline ends. The CDR3 spans 16 residues. The CDR3 nucleotides are TGTGCCAGTAGTGAAGGAATGGGGCAGGGGTTCTACGAGCAGTACTTC. Translating gives CASSEGMGQGFYEQYF.

This rearrangement joins TRBV29-1 to TRBJ1-1, with TRBD1 matching 7 bases. Germline CDR1 reads SQVTM; CDR2 reads ANQGSEA. With V trimmed by 8 bases and J by 0 bases, 6 bases remained unmatched. CDR3 length equals 13 residues. The CDR3 region is CSHQGGLNTEAFF. In DNA form, the CDR3 reads TGCAGCCACCAGGGGGGACTGAACACTGAAGCTTTCTTT.